The sequence of this T cell receptor beta chain was determined in a study of T-cell memory formation after mild COVID-19. TCRdb re-called the 5' RACE reads through MiXCR, storing one row per CDR3 protein. The repertoire includes about 500,000 distinct CDR3 sequences, over 20% of them detected once, and about an eighth sits in the top ten. V lost 0 bases and J lost 0, with 10 bases in between. CDR3 size: 15 residues. Germline CDR1 SGHTS, CDR2 YDEGEE. This TCR derives from an adult woman who had mild COVID-19 (a few samples of this study predate the infection). Cell type and time point are not known. Sequences were obtained from PBMCs or a T cell subset sorted from them (not recorded which). The rearrangement joins TRBV5-8 to TRBJ2-7; D call uncertain. The CDR3 region is CASSLGAAPSYEQYF. The CDR3 nucleotides read TGTGCCAGCAGCTTGGGGGCCGCTCCCTCCTACGAGCAGTACTTC.